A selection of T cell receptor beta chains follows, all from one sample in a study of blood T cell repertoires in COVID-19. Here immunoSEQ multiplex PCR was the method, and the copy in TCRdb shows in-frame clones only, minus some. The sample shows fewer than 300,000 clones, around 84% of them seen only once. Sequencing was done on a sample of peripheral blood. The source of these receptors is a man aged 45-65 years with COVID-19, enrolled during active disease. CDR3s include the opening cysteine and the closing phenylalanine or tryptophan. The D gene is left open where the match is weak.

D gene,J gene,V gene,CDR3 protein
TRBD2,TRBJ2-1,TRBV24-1,CATSDLPGLATGNNEQFF
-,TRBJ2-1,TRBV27,CASGRQTNEQFF
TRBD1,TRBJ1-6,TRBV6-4,CASSGTGNSPLHF
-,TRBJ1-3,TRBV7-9,CASSFDSPISGNTIYF
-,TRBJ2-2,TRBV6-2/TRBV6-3,CASSPQNTGELFF
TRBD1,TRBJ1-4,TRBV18,CASSPSGTGNEKLFF
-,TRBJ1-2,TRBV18,CASSPPLGGGEYGYTF
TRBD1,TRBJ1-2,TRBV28,CASNLGQQYGYTF
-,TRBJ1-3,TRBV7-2,CASSLTRGAGNTIYF
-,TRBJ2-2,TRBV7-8,CASSGGQTGELFF
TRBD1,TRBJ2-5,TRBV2,CASSGTEWETQYF
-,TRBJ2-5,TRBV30,CAWSVLGGTQYF
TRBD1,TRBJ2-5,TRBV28,CASRGSGTGAQETQYF
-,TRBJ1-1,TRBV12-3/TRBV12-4,CASSLQETEAFF
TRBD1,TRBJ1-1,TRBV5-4,CASSPFRTGGTEAFF
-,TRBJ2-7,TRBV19,CASTDSLRSEQYF
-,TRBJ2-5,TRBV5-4,CASSNPQVNQETQYF
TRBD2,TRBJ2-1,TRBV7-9,CASSLSVAGGLSSYNEQFF
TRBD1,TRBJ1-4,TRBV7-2,CASSTGVLNEKLFF
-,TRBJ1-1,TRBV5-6,CASSRTGTEAFF
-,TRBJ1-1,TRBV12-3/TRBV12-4,CASSFQEPAEAFF
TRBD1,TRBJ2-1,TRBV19,CASSTSGTGVYNEQFF
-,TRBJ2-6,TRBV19,CASRPRAARSGANVLTF
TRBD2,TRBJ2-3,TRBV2,CASRAGSSGPSTDTQYF
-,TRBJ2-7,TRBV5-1,CASSLEPDNYEQYF
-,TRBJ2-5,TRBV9,CASSVASAQETQYF
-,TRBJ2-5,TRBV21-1,CASSLRTPKADQYF
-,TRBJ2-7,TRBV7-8,CASSSLYRDTGNYEQYF
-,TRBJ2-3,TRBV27,CASSLRTSTDTQYF
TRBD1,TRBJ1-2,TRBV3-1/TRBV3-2,CASSLDRGDYGYTF
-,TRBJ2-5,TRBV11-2,CASSNLQENQETQYF
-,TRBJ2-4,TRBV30,CAWSGPPRPTGLWNIQYF